The text below deals with one TCR beta chain. The antigen remains undetermined. Germline loops: CDR1 SNHLY, CDR2 FYNNEI. This CDR3 comprises 18 residues. V dropped 5 bases and J dropped 0; count of bases not matched to a gene: 12. The sample belongs to a study of OX40 agonist ivuxolimab in advanced cancers. Study-level findings and limits: On average, CD8+ T cells showed a greater number of expanded clones than CD4+. Patients with a partial response at 0.1-3.0 mg/kg had among the lowest clonal expansion. The specificity for antigen of the expanded peripheral T cells was not determined.

Clones were sequenced by immunoSEQ multiplex PCR, and TCRdb holds only the in-frame ones, with some missing. The data hold 50,000 to 70,000 clones, with 84% observed a single time. This specimen consisted of CD4+ or CD8+ T cells sorted from blood, obtained in a trial of the OX40 agonist ivuxolimab. The receptor's source is an adult with an advanced solid tumor such as melanoma, head and neck, liver or kidney cancer. The V and J genes are TRBV2 and TRBJ2-3; 9 nucleotides agree with TRBD2. This CDR3 reads CASSTLRGGSASTDTQYF. The CDR3 coding sequence is TGTGCCAGCAGTACCCTGCGGGGGGGTAGTGCTAGCACAGATACGCAGTATTTT.